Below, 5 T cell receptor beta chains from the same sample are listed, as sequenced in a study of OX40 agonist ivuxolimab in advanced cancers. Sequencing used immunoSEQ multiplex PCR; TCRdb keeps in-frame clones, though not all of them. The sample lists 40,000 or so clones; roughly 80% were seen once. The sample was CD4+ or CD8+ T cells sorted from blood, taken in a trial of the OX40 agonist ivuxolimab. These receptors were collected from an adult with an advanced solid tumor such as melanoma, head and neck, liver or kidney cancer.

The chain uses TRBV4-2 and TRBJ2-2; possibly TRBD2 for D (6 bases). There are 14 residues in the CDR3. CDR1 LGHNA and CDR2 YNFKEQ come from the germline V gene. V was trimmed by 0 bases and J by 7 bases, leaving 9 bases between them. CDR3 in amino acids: CASSQEMGGGELFF. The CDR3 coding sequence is TGTGCCAGCAGCCAAGAAATGGGGGGCGGGGAGCTGTTTTTT.

This chain's CDR3 is CAWVKAGGPYEQYF. The CDR3 region has the DNA TGTGCCTGGGTAAAAGCGGGAGGACCCTACGAGCAGTACTTC. This chain connects TRBV30 to TRBJ2-7, with 9 bases aligning to TRBD2. The V gene end was trimmed by 5 bases and the J gene end by 2 bases; junction bases not matched to a gene: 7. Germline assignment: CDR1 GTSNPN and CDR2 SVGIG (reference sequence). This CDR3 contains 14 residues.

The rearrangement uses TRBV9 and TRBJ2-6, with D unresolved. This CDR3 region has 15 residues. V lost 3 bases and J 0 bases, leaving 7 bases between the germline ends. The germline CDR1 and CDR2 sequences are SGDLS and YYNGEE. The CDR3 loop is CASSATVSGANVLTF. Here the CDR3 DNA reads TGTGCCAGCAGCGCAACAGTCTCTGGGGCCAACGTCCTGACTTTC. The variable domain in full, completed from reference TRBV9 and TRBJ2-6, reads DSGVTQTPKHLITATGQRVTLRCSPRSGDLSVYWYQQSLDQGLQFLIQYYNGEERAKGNILERFSAQQFPDLHSELNLSSLELGDSALYFCASSATVSGANVLTFGAGSRLTVL.

The CDR3 sequence is CAIASRMEMPLHF. CDR3 nucleotide sequence: TGTGCCATAGCTTCCAGAATGGAGATGCCCCTCCACTTT. V and J are TRBV6-1 and TRBJ1-6; D remains unclear. There are 13 residues in the CDR3. V was clipped by 10 bases and J by 13 bases, with 20 bases between them. Germline CDR1 and CDR2: MNHNS and SASEGT.

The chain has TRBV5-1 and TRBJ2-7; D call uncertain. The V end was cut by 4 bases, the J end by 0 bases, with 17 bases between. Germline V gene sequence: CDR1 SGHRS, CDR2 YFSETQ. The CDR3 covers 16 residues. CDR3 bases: TGCGCCAGCAGCCCAGCTGGCGCGGTGAACTCCTACGAGCAGTACTTC. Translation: CASSPAGAVNSYEQYF.